These T cell receptor beta chains were read from a single sample in a study of T cell responses to AZD1222 COVID-19 vaccine. Method: immunoSEQ multiplex PCR; TCRdb's copy keeps in-frame clones and lacks some. The sample lists roughly 140,000 clones; roughly 88% were seen once. The source material was peripheral blood, sampled on day 0 of AZD1222 vaccination. These receptors came from an adult in good health. CDR3s include the opening cysteine and the closing phenylalanine or tryptophan. A D gene is named only where the DNA matches it firmly. The listing skips clone size in some rows; elsewhere it reads once, few, many or a size class.

clone_size j_call v_call d_call cdr3_aa cdr3_nt
. TRBJ2-4 TRBV27 TRBD1 CASSPPRTGTKNIQYF TGTGCCAGCAGTCCCCCCCGGACAGGGACCAAAAACATTCAGTACTTC
. TRBJ2-7 TRBV10-3 . CAITPRGESSEQYF TGTGCCATCACCCCCAGGGGGGAGAGTTCCGAGCAGTACTTC
. TRBJ1-4 TRBV6-1 . CASSEGQGHGNEKLFF TGTGCCAGCAGTGAGGGGCAGGGCCACGGTAATGAAAAACTGTTTTTT
. TRBJ2-1 TRBV18 . CASSRPQGSYNEQFF TGTGCCAGCTCACGTCCTCAGGGGTCCTACAATGAGCAGTTCTTC
once TRBJ2-3 TRBV27 . CASSSRNPSTDTQYF TGTGCCAGCAGTTCCCGCAACCCTAGCACAGATACGCAGTATTTT
once TRBJ2-7 TRBV19 TRBD1 CASATGGNEQYF TGTGCCAGCGCGACAGGGGGAAACGAGCAGTACTTC
. TRBJ2-3 TRBV10-1 TRBD1 CASSESLGQGTDTQYF TGCGCCAGCAGTGAGTCCCTTGGACAGGGCACAGATACGCAGTATTTT
. TRBJ2-5 TRBV18 . CASSDSTVQETQYF TGTGCCAGCTCAGATTCGACAGTTCAAGAGACCCAGTACTTC
. TRBJ2-7 TRBV18 TRBD1 CASSPTPGQGAYEQYF TGTGCCAGCTCACCGACGCCGGGACAGGGGGCCTACGAGCAGTACTTC
few TRBJ1-1 TRBV3-1/TRBV3-2 . CASSHRPMNTEAFF TGTGCCAGCAGCCATCGACCCATGAACACTGAAGCTTTCTTT
. TRBJ2-5 TRBV6-2/TRBV6-3 . CASSYYLGLIQETQYF TGTGCCAGCAGTTACTATCTGGGCCTCATTCAAGAGACCCAGTACTTC
. TRBJ1-4 TRBV6-1 TRBD1 CASSEDGTVNEKLFF TGTGCCAGCAGTGAAGACGGGACAGTTAATGAAAAACTGTTTTTT
. TRBJ2-7 TRBV11-2 TRBD1 CASSFGTGGSYEQYF TGTGCCAGCAGCTTTGGGACAGGGGGATCCTACGAGCAGTACTTC
. TRBJ2-7 TRBV29-1 TRBD1 CSVMGQTIYEQYF TGCAGCGTGATGGGACAGACGATCTACGAGCAGTACTTC
. TRBJ2-1 TRBV7-2 TRBD2 CASSLVGRLLNEQFF TGTGCCAGCAGCTTAGTCGGGAGGTTGTTGAATGAGCAGTTCTTC
. TRBJ2-7 TRBV7-2 . CASSYGGSSTEQYF TGTGCCAGCAGCTACGGCGGGTCCTCTACCGAGCAGTACTTC
. TRBJ2-1 TRBV4-3 . CASSHPGPQFF TGCGCCAGCAGCCACCCGGGACCGCAGTTCTTC
. TRBJ1-1 TRBV9 . CASAGAMNTEAFF TGTGCCAGCGCAGGAGCCATGAACACTGAAGCTTTCTTT
. TRBJ1-2 TRBV19 . CASSLPGNYGYTF TGTGCCAGTAGTCTCCCAGGGAACTATGGCTACACCTTC
. TRBJ1-5 TRBV12-3/TRBV12-4 . CASRGDDQPQHF TGTGCCAGCAGGGGGGACGATCAGCCCCAGCATTTT
few TRBJ2-7 TRBV5-4 . CASTAGGSKGGQSSYEQYF TGTGCCAGCACTGCTGGAGGTTCGAAGGGGGGCCAGAGCTCCTACGAGCAGTACTTC
. TRBJ1-4 TRBV11-2 . CASSRGQDNEKLFF TGTGCCAGCAGCCGGGGGCAGGATAATGAAAAACTGTTTTTT
few TRBJ1-4 TRBV18 . CASSRTGGQSEKLFF TGTGCCAGCTCAAGGACCGGGGGGCAATCGGAAAAACTGTTTTTT
. TRBJ1-2 TRBV27 TRBD1 CASSIGQGYGYTF TGTGCCAGCAGTATCGGACAGGGTTATGGCTACACCTTC
once TRBJ2-6 TRBV7-9 TRBD1 CASSGGRGQLYSGANVLTF TGTGCCAGCAGCGGTGGAAGGGGACAGCTCTACTCTGGGGCCAACGTCCTGACTTTC
once TRBJ2-1 TRBV11-2 TRBD2 CASSLVGLADNEQFF TGTGCCAGCAGCTTAGTAGGACTAGCAGACAATGAGCAGTTCTTC
. TRBJ2-5 TRBV9 . CASSVTPQGRETQYF TGTGCCAGCAGCGTCACGCCACAGGGTCGGGAGACCCAGTACTTC
. TRBJ2-7 TRBV4-1 TRBD2 CASSLVTSGDYEQYF TGCGCCAGCAGCCTAGTGACTAGCGGAGACTACGAGCAGTACTTC
once TRBJ2-1 TRBV12-5 . CASGLVRGEQFF TGTGCTAGTGGTTTGGTACGGGGTGAGCAGTTCTTC
. TRBJ1-3 TRBV19 TRBD1 CAGYRGPGNTIYF TGTGCCGGCTACAGGGGGCCTGGAAACACCATATATTTT
. TRBJ1-2 TRBV28 . CASSSTGGSGYTF TGTGCCAGCAGTTCGACAGGCGGCTCTGGCTACACCTTC
. TRBJ1-3 TRBV5-1 TRBD1 CASSPQTGRRNTIYF TGCGCCAGCAGCCCCCAGACAGGGAGGAGAAACACCATATATTTT
. TRBJ1-2 TRBV19 TRBD1 CASRGQSYGYTF TGTGCCAGTCGGGGACAGTCTTATGGCTACACCTTC
. TRBJ2-3 TRBV20-1 . CSAREADTQYF TGCAGTGCTAGAGAGGCAGATACGCAGTATTTT
. TRBJ1-2 TRBV27 . CASSLDGGAGYGYTF TGTGCCAGCAGTTTGGACGGGGGCGCGGGCTATGGCTACACCTTC
. TRBJ2-7 TRBV11-2 . CASSLGPYSEVSEQYF TGTGCCAGCAGCTTAGGCCCCTACTCGGAGGTTAGCGAGCAGTACTTC
. TRBJ2-7 TRBV12-3/TRBV12-4 . CASGGSLEFISHF TGTGCCTCCGGAGGTAGTTTGGAATTTATCTCGCACTTC
. TRBJ2-1 TRBV24-1 TRBD2 CATSDGTSGISYNEQFF TGTGCCACCAGTGATGGAACTAGCGGGATCTCCTACAATGAGCAGTTCTTC
. TRBJ2-1 TRBV4-2 . CASSRTGTQASNEQFF TGTGCCAGCAGCCGAACCGGGACCCAGGCCTCCAATGAGCAGTTCTTC
. TRBJ1-2 TRBV9 . CASSVEGNYGYTF TGTGCCAGCAGCGTAGAAGGGAACTATGGCTACACCTTC
. TRBJ1-1 TRBV6-5 TRBD1 CASSFDRGGTEAFF TGTGCCAGCAGTTTCGACAGGGGAGGGACTGAAGCTTTCTTT
. TRBJ2-3 TRBV14 . CASSQVGTIAQYF TGTGCCAGCAGCCAAGTTGGGACGATTGCGCAGTATTTT
. TRBJ2-1 TRBV9 . CASSVAAYSYNEQFF TGTGCCAGCAGCGTCGCGGCCTACTCCTACAATGAGCAGTTCTTC
. TRBJ1-5 TRBV28 . CASRPDRYNQPQHF TGTGCCAGCAGACCAGACAGGTACAATCAGCCCCAGCATTTT
. TRBJ1-1 TRBV6-6 TRBD1 CASSYDRGHTEAFF TGTGCCAGCAGTTACGACAGGGGGCACACTGAAGCTTTCTTT
. TRBJ2-7 TRBV18 TRBD2 CASSPGLAGDAQYF TGTGCCAGCTCGCCGGGACTAGCGGGAGATGCGCAGTACTTC
few TRBJ2-7 TRBV9 . CASSLNPRTGDEQYF TGTGCCAGCAGCCTAAACCCGCGAACGGGAGACGAGCAGTACTTC
. TRBJ1-2 TRBV7-8 TRBD1 CASSLGQGAFYDGYTF TGTGCCAGCAGCTTGGGACAGGGGGCCTTTTATGATGGCTACACCTTC
. TRBJ2-2 TRBV9 . CASSVAHNTGELFF TGTGCCAGCAGCGTAGCACATAACACCGGGGAGCTGTTTTTT
. TRBJ1-5 TRBV19 . CASSIVGTSNQPQHF TGTGCCAGTAGTATAGTGGGGACTAGCAATCAGCCCCAGCATTTT
. TRBJ2-6 TRBV4-2 . CASSQFAQGGANVLTF TGTGCCAGCAGCCAATTCGCGCAGGGTGGGGCCAACGTCCTGACTTTC
. TRBJ2-7 TRBV9 TRBD2 CASSPRGVTSGAYEQYF TGTGCCAGCAGCCCGAGGGGGGTGACTAGCGGGGCCTACGAGCAGTACTTC
. TRBJ2-2 TRBV7-9 . CASSLLEPGELFF TGTGCCAGCAGCTTGTTAGAACCCGGGGAGCTGTTTTTT
. TRBJ2-5 TRBV7-8 TRBD1 CASSRIPGDRGLETQYF TGTGCCAGCAGCCGGATCCCCGGGGACAGGGGCTTAGAGACCCAGTACTTC